These 11 T cell receptor beta chains came from one sample sequenced in a study of human T cells and chemical hapten exposure. Specified time point: patch test 2, 6 weeks after DPC sensitization. Indicated treatment: therapeutic diphenylcyclopropenone sensitization with weekly scalp DPC. Using its own MiXCR run on the RACE reads, TCRdb lists one record per CDR3 protein. The repertoire has fewer than 85,000 distinct CDR3 sequences, about 9.4% of them found once; the top ten carry 2% to 2.5%. Sample: whole blood, taken in connection with sensitization to the hapten diphenylcyclopropenone (DPC). These receptor sequences come from a woman in her 30s with alopecia areata. Some clones in this sample may be carry-over from other donors' samples.

The chain combines TRBV5-1 with TRBJ1-4, with 7 bases that match TRBD1. This CDR3 comprises 15 residues. Germline V gene lookup returns CDR1 SGHRS and CDR2 YFSETQ. Trimming at V came to 0 bases and at J to 6 bases, leaving 5 bases not matched to a gene. Here the CDR3 reads CASSLDVGQYEKLFF. The CDR3 DNA follows: TGCGCCAGCAGCTTGGATGTGGGACAGTATGAAAAACTGTTTTTT.

CDR3 residues: CASSYGGSGQPQHF. Here the CDR3 DNA reads TGTGCCAGCAGTTACGGAGGGTCGGGTCAGCCCCAGCATTTT. The chain joins TRBV6-2 or TRBV6-3 to TRBJ1-5, with D unresolved. Trimming pared 2 bases from V and 6 bases from J, leaving 11 bases between. Germline CDR1 reads MNHEY; CDR2 reads SVGEGT. The CDR3 consists of 14 residues.

This clonotype was seen only a few times. The gene calls are TRBV28 and TRBJ1-1, with a weak D call TRBD1 (5 bases). Germline CDR1 is MDHEN and CDR2 is SYDVKM. Trimming removed 1 base from V and 4 bases from J, with 13 bases in between. The CDR3 is 15 residues long. In DNA, the CDR3 is TGTGCCAGCAGTTTATTGGGGCTAGGAGCCACTGAAGCTTTCTTT. Its protein is CASSLLGLGATEAFF. The full variable domain, rest sourced from reference TRBV28 and TRBJ1-1, is DVKVTQSSRYLVKRTGEKVFLECVQDMDHENMFWYRQDPGLGLRLIYFSYDVKMKEKGDIPEGYSVSREKKERFSLILESASTNQTSMYLCASSLLGLGATEAFFGQGTRLTVV.

This clonotype was seen ten or more times. Written as DNA, the CDR3 is TGTGCCAGCAGCTTAGCTTTTGGGGGAGGTACTGAAGCTTTCTTT. Translating gives CASSLAFGGGTEAFF. The rearrangement uses TRBV11-2 and TRBJ1-1, with D perhaps TRBD1 (5 bases). This CDR3 has 15 amino acids. Looked up from germline, CDR1 is SGHAT and CDR2 is FQNNGV. Trimming cost V 1 base and J 5 bases, with 14 bases left between them.

In this sample, this clonotype turned up a few times. V is TRBV2 and J is TRBJ2-2, with 9 nucleotides matching TRBD1. The junction had 4 bases not matched to a gene; V was cut back by 7 bases and J by 1 base. CDR1 is SNHLY, CDR2 FYNNEI, per germline. This CDR3 spans 15 amino acids. For the CDR3, the DNA is TGTGCCAGCACTCCGGGACAGGGGAACACCGGGGAGCTGTTTTTT. Amino acid sequence: CASTPGQGNTGELFF.

This chain joins TRBV7-9 and TRBJ1-2; D unclear. Germline CDR1 SEHNR, CDR2 FQNEAQ (reference sequence). Trimming left V 5 bases short and J 5 bases short, with 18 bases between. The CDR3 length is 15 residues. In DNA, the CDR3 is TGTGCCAGCAGCCATAATGTCGCGGGAAGGTATGGCTACACCTTC. It translates to CASSHNVAGRYGYTF.

This clonotype was picked up a small number of times. The chain uses TRBV4-2 and TRBJ1-5; maybe TRBD1 (6 bases). Germline CDR1 and CDR2: LGHNA and YNFKEQ. The CDR3 spans 15 residues. Trimming took off 0 bases at V and 9 bases at J, with 15 bases between the two ends. The CDR3: CASSQEGTTLGPQHF. CDR3 nucleotides: TGTGCCAGCAGCCAAGAGGGGACAACACTCGGGCCCCAGCATTTT.

This rearrangement joins TRBV6-6 to TRBJ1-2; possible D gene TRBD1, 5 bases. CDR1 MNHNY and CDR2 SVGAGI come from the germline V gene (reference sequence). Trimming took off 3 bases at V and 5 bases at J, with 13 bases between the two ends. CDR3 length: 14 residues. CDR3 DNA: TGTGCCAGCAGTTATTGGGGGGTAGAGTATGGCTACACCTTC. It translates to CASSYWGVEYGYTF.

This clonotype turned up a few times. This chain links TRBV28 with TRBJ2-1; 10 bases align to TRBD2. The CDR3 has 16 amino acids. The J segment lost 2 bases and the V segment lost 6 bases, leaving 7 bases of the junction unmatched. Germline CDR1 is MDHEN and CDR2 is SYDVKM. The CDR3 protein is CASRLAGVLTYNEQFF. The CDR3 DNA reads TGTGCCAGCAGGCTAGCGGGAGTTTTGACCTACAATGAGCAGTTCTTC.

V and J are TRBV7-9 and TRBJ1-5, with D possibly being TRBD1 (6 bases). Trimming took off 1 base at V and 3 bases at J, with 16 bases between the two ends. Germline assignment: CDR1 SEHNR and CDR2 FQNEAQ (reference sequence). The CDR3 runs to 17 residues. The CDR3 coding sequence is TGTGCCAGCAGCTTAGTATCAGGGGTTGGGAACAATCAGCCCCAGCATTTT. Protein product: CASSLVSGVGNNQPQHF.

The chain employs TRBV7-6 and TRBJ2-3; no clear D gene. Between the trimmed V and J ends, which lost 0 bases and 0 bases, there was a span of 7 bases. This CDR3 is 15 amino acids long. Germline assignment: CDR1 SGHVS and CDR2 FNYEAQ. CDR3 amino acids: CASSLADGSTDTQYF. The CDR3 bases are TGTGCCAGCAGCTTAGCGGATGGTAGCACAGATACGCAGTATTTT.